These 19 T cell receptor beta chains originate from one sample sequenced in a study of cytomegalovirus exposure and HLA in healthy donors (dated by TCRdb to the late 2010s). Library prep was done by the immunoSEQ multiplex PCR assay. For the multiplex PCR, a mixture combining 60 forward primers for TCR Vbeta segments and 13 reverse primers for TCR Jbeta segments was used. The table comes from immuneACCESS by way of TCRdb, which keeps in-frame sequences with V and J called. Part of the clones is missing from these tables; in studies checked, under half for an unresolved V gene and the rest for unknown reasons. The table for this sample lists 55,000 to 65,000 clones; around 92% of them were counted only once. The ten largest clonotypes hold approximately 1.6% of the sample. The material sequenced was PBMCs. The receptors here all came from a man aged 25-45 years in good health and CMV-seropositive.

V usage is TRBV19 and J usage is TRBJ2-7, with D perhaps TRBD2 (6 bases). The germline CDR1 and CDR2 sequences are LNHDA and SQIVND (reference sequence). The CDR3 runs 16 residues. The V and J ends lost 5 bases and 1 base respectively, with 18 bases between them. The CDR3, as DNA: TGTGCCAGTAGTCCCTCAAGACTAGGCGGGTCCTACGAGCAGTACTTC. Encoded protein: CASSPSRLGGSYEQYF.

V and J are TRBV5-1 and TRBJ2-3; tentative D call: TRBD1 (5 bases). Germline CDR1 and CDR2: SGHRS and YFSETQ. V lost 2 bases and J 1 base, leaving 8 bases between the germline ends. CDR3 length: 14 amino acids. The CDR3 DNA follows: TGCGCCAGCAGCTTTACAGGTCGCACAGATACGCAGTATTTT. Residues: CASSFTGRTDTQYF.

The chain joins TRBV19 to TRBJ2-3; D gene ambiguous. Germline V gene data show CDR1 as LNHDA and CDR2 as SQIVND (reference sequence). V was pared by 3 bases and J by 4 bases, with 8 bases between. The CDR3 loop spans 13 amino acids. The DNA of the CDR3 is TGTGCCAGTAGTATTTTTGCGGCAGATACGCAGTATTTT. It codes for CASSIFAADTQYF.

The chain employs TRBV10-2 and TRBJ1-2, with D maybe TRBD1 (5 bases). Germline lookup yields CDR1 WSHSY and CDR2 SAAADI. The ends were cut back, 7 bases at V and 3 bases at J, with 18 bases in the middle. This CDR3 spans 15 amino acids. As DNA, the CDR3 is TGCGCCAGCAAAGAAGGCGGGGGGGAGGACTATGGCTACACCTTC. Translating gives CASKEGGGEDYGYTF.

The genes are TRBV15 and TRBJ2-7; D remains ambiguous. Deletions cut 0 bases from V and 3 bases from J, with 12 bases between. This CDR3 has 15 amino acids. The germline V gene has CDR1 LNHNV and CDR2 YYDKDF (reference sequence). The CDR3 DNA reads TGTGCCACCAGCAGAGATTTCGAGGAAATCTACGAGCAGTACTTC. This encodes CATSRDFEEIYEQYF.

The rearrangement uses TRBV29-1 and TRBJ2-5; 10 nucleotides agree with TRBD1. Germline CDR1 SQVTM, CDR2 ANQGSEA. J lost 5 bases, V lost 4 bases, and 10 bases had no gene match. The CDR3 has 15 amino acids. In DNA, the CDR3 is TGCAGCGTTGCTAGGGGGACAGGGGTAGCGGAGACCCAGTACTTC. Translating it yields CSVARGTGVAETQYF.

The chain is built from TRBV7-8 and TRBJ1-1; unclear D gene. Trimming took off 5 bases at V and 1 base at J, with 5 bases between the two ends. The CDR3 has 12 residues. CDR1 SGHVS and CDR2 FQNEAQ come from the germline V gene. The CDR3 is CASSAGNTEAFF. CDR3 DNA sequence: TGTGCCAGCAGCGCAGGGAACACTGAAGCTTTCTTT.

The chain is built from TRBV19 and TRBJ1-3; 8 bases are a match to TRBD1. Trimming removed 8 bases from V and 2 bases from J; junction bases left unmatched: 8. Germline values: CDR1 LNHDA, CDR2 SQIVND (reference sequence). This CDR3 contains 15 residues. The CDR3 here is CASRDRGDPGNTIYF. The CDR3 nucleotides read TGTGCCAGTCGTGACAGGGGCGACCCTGGAAACACCATATATTTT.

The chain uses TRBV7-2 and TRBJ2-3; 9 bases line up with TRBD2. CDR1 and CDR2 (germline): SGHTA, FQGNSA. The CDR3 runs 17 residues. V trimming: 3 bases; J trimming: 3 bases; junction bases outside the gene matches: 10. The CDR3 sequence: CASSFFSTAGGTDTQYF. The CDR3 nucleotides read TGTGCCAGCAGCTTTTTCTCAACAGCGGGAGGTACAGATACGCAGTATTTT. Variable domain in full (rest from reference TRBV7-2 and TRBJ2-3): GAGVSQSPSNKVTEKGKDVELRCDPISGHTALYWYRQSLGQGLEFLIYFQGNSAPDKSGLPSDRFSAERTGGSVSTLTIQRTQQEDSAVYLCASSFFSTAGGTDTQYFGPGTRLTVL.

In its sample, this clone was seen once. This chain connects TRBV6-1 to TRBJ2-3; TRBD2 agrees at 9 bases. CDR3 length: 14 amino acids. Germline lookup yields CDR1 MNHNS and CDR2 SASEGT. Germline trimming cut 10 bases from V and 4 bases from J; bases unmatched to any gene: 9. CDR3: CATTPGLAPDTQYF. The CDR3 nucleotides read TGTGCCACCACACCGGGACTAGCCCCAGATACGCAGTATTTT.

This rearrangement joins TRBV7-2 to TRBJ1-2; no definite D call. Trimming pared 1 base from V and 8 bases from J, leaving 8 bases between. Germline V gene data show CDR1 as SGHTA and CDR2 as FQGNSA. The CDR3 length is 12 residues. CDR3 region: CASSLVFSGYTF. In nucleotides, the CDR3 is TGTGCCAGCAGCTTAGTTTTCTCCGGCTACACCTTC. Supplemented by reference TRBV7-2 and TRBJ1-2, the full variable domain reads GAGVSQSPSNKVTEKGKDVELRCDPISGHTALYWYRQSLGQGLEFLIYFQGNSAPDKSGLPSDRFSAERTGGSVSTLTIQRTQQEDSAVYLCASSLVFSGYTFGSGTRLTVV.

This chain links TRBV5-1 with TRBJ2-7, with TRBD2 as a possible D gene (5 bases). The V gene's germline CDR1 is SGHRS and CDR2 YFSETQ. This CDR3 region has 14 residues. V was shortened by 1 base and J by 7 bases, with 15 bases between the two germline ends. The CDR3: CASSLPRGVGEQYF. CDR3 nucleotides: TGCGCCAGCAGCTTGCCCCGGGGTGTGGGGGAGCAGTACTTC.

The CDR3 region is CSVGGLDGYTF. In DNA, the CDR3 is TGCAGCGTTGGGGGACTTGATGGCTACACCTTC. The chain joins TRBV29-1 to TRBJ1-2; a possible D gene is TRBD1 (5 bases). V gave up 4 bases and J gave up 6 bases, with 9 bases separating them. Germline loops: CDR1 SQVTM, CDR2 ANQGSEA. The CDR3 sequence is 11 residues long.

The rearrangement uses TRBV6-5 and TRBJ2-7; 7 nucleotides match TRBD1. The CDR3 is 15 residues long. Germline V gene lookup returns CDR1 MNHEY and CDR2 SVGAGI. Trimming took 7 bases from V and 3 from J; bases not matched to a gene: 12. CDR3 in DNA: TGTGCCAGCACCCTAGGGGCAGGGGGAGTCTACGAGCAGTACTTC. It is translated as CASTLGAGGVYEQYF.

V is TRBV7-9 and J is TRBJ2-7; no clear D. The CDR3 extends over 12 amino acids. Deletions cut 3 bases from V and 3 bases from J, with 6 bases between. Germline CDR1 is SEHNR and CDR2 is FQNEAQ (reference sequence). In DNA, the CDR3 is TGTGCCAGCAGCTTTGGCAGCTACGAGCAGTACTTC. It yields the protein CASSFGSYEQYF.

Worth noting for this clone: Compared with germline, one end of the junction differs, possibly owing to a read error. The chain carries TRBV7-7 and TRBJ1-1, with D maybe TRBD1 (5 bases). The length of the CDR3 is 13 residues. Germline-derived CDR1 and CDR2 are SSHAT and FNYEAQ (reference sequence). In nucleotides, the CDR3 is TGTGCTAGCAGCAGGACACTGAACACTGAAGCTTTCTTT. As protein: CASSRTLNTEAFF.

The chain is built from TRBV30 and TRBJ1-1; tentative D call: TRBD1 (5 bases). Germline-derived CDR1 and CDR2 are GTSNPN and SVGIG (reference sequence). CDR3 size: 13 residues. Trimming took 2 bases from V and 5 from J, leaving 12 bases between them. This CDR3 is CAWSKQGRTEAFF. The CDR3 region has the DNA TGTGCCTGGAGTAAGCAGGGTAGGACTGAAGCTTTCTTT. The full variable domain, with the rest looked up from reference TRBV30 and TRBJ1-1, is SQTIHQWPATLVQPVGSPLSLECTVEGTSNPNLYWYRQAAGRGLQLLFYSVGIGQISSEVPQNLSASRPQDRQFILSSKKLLLSDSGFYLCAWSKQGRTEAFFGQGTRLTVV.

The chain uses TRBV7-9 and TRBJ2-1; D may be TRBD1 (6 bases). V was clipped by 4 bases and J by 7 bases, with 11 bases between them. CDR3 length: 13 amino acids. The germline V gene encodes CDR1 SEHNR and CDR2 FQNEAQ (reference sequence). The CDR3 sequence is CASSSGTLNEQFF. The CDR3 coding sequence is TGTGCCAGCAGCTCTGGGACACTGAATGAGCAGTTCTTC.

A word on this clone: One junction end disagrees with the germline gene, perhaps due to a read error. The gene calls are TRBV7-9 and TRBJ2-1; TRBD2 matches 12 bases. Germline CDR1 is SEHNR and CDR2 is FQNEAQ (reference sequence). The CDR3 is 18 amino acids. The CDR3 DNA is TGTTCCAGCAGCTTTATGGAGGGGGCGGTGGCTAGCGGGAGGGATCAGTTCTTC. It is translated as CSSSFMEGAVASGRDQFF.